The rows below give T cell receptor beta chains drawn from one sample of a study of control samples from healthy donors and cancer patients. TCRdb's copy holds only in-frame clones and misses some; the assay was immunoSEQ multiplex PCR. There are 11,000 to 15,000 clones in the sample; 70% to 85% occur only once, and roughly 18% lies in the top ten. The material sequenced was formalin-fixed, paraffin-embedded tissue. These receptors came from a female donor with lung cancer. Both conserved end residues are part of each CDR3. The order of the fields is V gene, D gene, J gene, clone size, CDR3 protein, CDR3 DNA. D genes are given only for firm matches. Rows give clone size only sometimes, using once, few, many, or a class for an expanded clone.

V gene: TRBV12-3/TRBV12-4; D gene: .; J gene: TRBJ2-7; clone size: .; CDR3 protein: CASSRLGRDEQYF; CDR3 DNA: TGTGCCAGCAGCCGCCTCGGCAGGGACGAGCAGTACTTC
V gene: TRBV4-2; D gene: .; J gene: TRBJ1-2; clone size: .; CDR3 protein: CASSPAGIYGYTF; CDR3 DNA: TGTGCCAGCAGCCCCGCCGGAATTTATGGCTACACCTTC
V gene: TRBV19; D gene: .; J gene: TRBJ2-7; clone size: .; CDR3 protein: CASMQANDYEQYF; CDR3 DNA: TGTGCCAGTATGCAGGCCAACGACTACGAGCAGTACTTC
V gene: TRBV6-1; D gene: .; J gene: TRBJ1-1; clone size: few; CDR3 protein: CASSEVATMNTEAFF; CDR3 DNA: TGTGCCAGCAGTGAAGTTGCAACTATGAACACTGAAGCTTTCTTT
V gene: TRBV7-8; D gene: TRBD1; J gene: TRBJ1-4; clone size: few; CDR3 protein: CASSFYEGAEEKLFF; CDR3 DNA: TGTGCCAGCAGCTTTTATGAGGGGGCAGAAGAAAAACTGTTTTTT
V gene: TRBV7-3; D gene: .; J gene: TRBJ1-1; clone size: .; CDR3 protein: CASSLLGGTEAFF; CDR3 DNA: TGTGCCAGCAGCTTATTAGGGGGCACTGAAGCTTTCTTT
V gene: TRBV5-8; D gene: .; J gene: TRBJ2-3; clone size: .; CDR3 protein: CASSWRRGSTDTQYF; CDR3 DNA: TGTGCCAGCAGCTGGCGAAGGGGGAGCACAGATACGCAGTATTTT
V gene: TRBV18; D gene: TRBD1; J gene: TRBJ1-3; clone size: .; CDR3 protein: CASSRQGKAGNTIYF; CDR3 DNA: TGTGCCAGCTCACGACAGGGGAAGGCTGGAAACACCATATATTTT
V gene: TRBV19; D gene: TRBD2; J gene: TRBJ2-3; clone size: .; CDR3 protein: CASNERGVTDTQYF; CDR3 DNA: TGTGCCAGCAACGAGCGGGGGGTGACAGATACGCAGTATTTT
V gene: TRBV3-1/TRBV3-2; D gene: TRBD1; J gene: TRBJ1-1; clone size: .; CDR3 protein: CASSPRDRGSLVAFF; CDR3 DNA: TGTGCCAGCAGCCCCCGGGACAGGGGTTCGTTGGTAGCTTTCTTT
V gene: TRBV19; D gene: .; J gene: TRBJ1-2; clone size: .; CDR3 protein: CASRGTRGYTF; CDR3 DNA: TGTGCCAGTAGGGGAACTCGGGGCTACACCTTC
V gene: TRBV4-3; D gene: TRBD2; J gene: TRBJ2-7; clone size: .; CDR3 protein: CASSQGAGGGYEQYF; CDR3 DNA: TGCGCCAGCAGCCAGGGAGCGGGGGGAGGCTACGAGCAGTACTTC
V gene: TRBV27; D gene: .; J gene: TRBJ1-5; clone size: .; CDR3 protein: CASRAVGRVNQPQHF; CDR3 DNA: TGTGCCAGCAGAGCGGTAGGACGGGTCAATCAGCCCCAGCATTTT
V gene: TRBV7-8; D gene: .; J gene: TRBJ1-2; clone size: .; CDR3 protein: CASSLRGRTDYGYTF; CDR3 DNA: TGTGCCAGCAGCCTACGAGGGCGGACGGACTATGGCTACACCTTC
V gene: TRBV6-2/TRBV6-3; D gene: .; J gene: TRBJ2-6; clone size: .; CDR3 protein: CASSYDGAGANVLTF; CDR3 DNA: TGTGCCAGCAGTTACGATGGTGCTGGGGCCAACGTCCTGACTTTC
V gene: TRBV2; D gene: .; J gene: TRBJ2-7; clone size: .; CDR3 protein: CASSVRDLSYEQYF; CDR3 DNA: TGTGCCAGCAGTGTACGGGACTTATCCTACGAGCAGTACTTC
V gene: TRBV27; D gene: .; J gene: TRBJ1-6; clone size: .; CDR3 protein: CASSLSGIGSPLHF; CDR3 DNA: TGTGCCAGCAGTTTATCAGGGATCGGTTCACCCCTCCACTTT
V gene: TRBV6-2/TRBV6-3; D gene: .; J gene: TRBJ2-1; clone size: .; CDR3 protein: CASSYWGNEQFF; CDR3 DNA: TGTGCCAGCAGTTATTGGGGCAATGAGCAGTTCTTC
V gene: TRBV7-9; D gene: .; J gene: TRBJ1-5; clone size: .; CDR3 protein: CASSLLGQPQHF; CDR3 DNA: TGTGCCAGCAGCTTATTGGGGCAGCCCCAGCATTTT
V gene: TRBV7-8; D gene: .; J gene: TRBJ2-3; clone size: few; CDR3 protein: CASSFTDTDTQYF; CDR3 DNA: TGTGCCAGCAGCTTTACAGACACAGATACGCAGTATTTT
V gene: TRBV27; D gene: TRBD1; J gene: TRBJ2-7; clone size: .; CDR3 protein: CASSLGTGAYEQYF; CDR3 DNA: TGTGCCAGCAGTTTGGGGACAGGAGCCTACGAGCAGTACTTC
V gene: TRBV7-9; D gene: .; J gene: TRBJ2-7; clone size: .; CDR3 protein: CASSLAGQPSSYEQYF; CDR3 DNA: TGTGCCAGCAGCTTAGCGGGGCAGCCTAGCTCCTACGAGCAGTACTTC
V gene: TRBV14; D gene: TRBD1; J gene: TRBJ1-1; clone size: few; CDR3 protein: CASSQQGRPDRDPLRAFF; CDR3 DNA: TGTGCCAGCAGCCAGCAGGGTCGACCGGACAGGGACCCGCTCAGGGCTTTCTTT
V gene: TRBV5-6; D gene: TRBD2; J gene: TRBJ2-3; clone size: once; CDR3 protein: CASSLGASGRGTDTQYF; CDR3 DNA: TGTGCCAGCAGCTTGGGGGCTAGCGGGAGGGGCACAGATACGCAGTATTTT
V gene: TRBV2; D gene: TRBD2; J gene: TRBJ2-5; clone size: .; CDR3 protein: CASSEAASGYETQYF; CDR3 DNA: TGTGCCAGCAGTGAAGCGGCTAGCGGTTATGAGACCCAGTACTTC
V gene: TRBV7-9; D gene: .; J gene: TRBJ1-1; clone size: .; CDR3 protein: CASSLQLNTEAFF; CDR3 DNA: TGTGCCAGCAGCTTGCAGCTGAACACTGAAGCTTTCTTT
V gene: TRBV12-3/TRBV12-4; D gene: TRBD1; J gene: TRBJ1-1; clone size: .; CDR3 protein: CASQGAQNTEAFF; CDR3 DNA: TGTGCCAGCCAGGGGGCGCAAAACACTGAAGCTTTCTTT
V gene: TRBV11-2; D gene: .; J gene: TRBJ2-1; clone size: .; CDR3 protein: CASSLGRTHLQPVNEQFF; CDR3 DNA: TGTGCCAGCAGCTTAGGTCGGACACATCTACAACCCGTCAATGAGCAGTTCTTC
V gene: TRBV9; D gene: TRBD2; J gene: TRBJ2-7; clone size: .; CDR3 protein: CASSVASGRPYEQYF; CDR3 DNA: TGTGCCAGCAGCGTAGCCAGCGGGAGGCCCTACGAGCAGTACTTC
V gene: TRBV19; D gene: .; J gene: TRBJ1-5; clone size: .; CDR3 protein: CASSADQGVRNQPQHF; CDR3 DNA: TGTGCCAGTAGTGCGGACCAGGGAGTGCGCAATCAGCCCCAGCATTTT
V gene: TRBV6-1; D gene: .; J gene: TRBJ2-3; clone size: medium-sized; CDR3 protein: CASSEAPASPADTQYF; CDR3 DNA: TGTGCCAGCAGTGAAGCCCCAGCGTCGCCCGCAGATACGCAGTATTTT
V gene: TRBV6-5; D gene: .; J gene: TRBJ2-7; clone size: .; CDR3 protein: CASSLQGGNEQYF; CDR3 DNA: TGTGCCAGCAGTTTACAGGGTGGGAACGAGCAGTACTTC
V gene: TRBV9; D gene: TRBD2; J gene: TRBJ2-7; clone size: .; CDR3 protein: CASSPQAGGFYEQYF; CDR3 DNA: TGTGCCAGCAGCCCTCAGGCGGGAGGGTTCTACGAGCAGTACTTC
V gene: TRBV9; D gene: .; J gene: TRBJ2-2; clone size: .; CDR3 protein: CASSVEGTSRGELFF; CDR3 DNA: TGTGCCAGCAGCGTAGAAGGGACCAGCCGCGGGGAGCTGTTTTTT
V gene: TRBV29-1; D gene: .; J gene: TRBJ2-1; clone size: .; CDR3 protein: CSVVHPGTPEFF; CDR3 DNA: TGCAGCGTTGTACATCCCGGGACTCCGGAGTTCTTC
V gene: TRBV6-6; D gene: .; J gene: TRBJ2-6; clone size: .; CDR3 protein: CASTPRVSGANVLTF; CDR3 DNA: TGTGCCAGCACGCCCAGGGTCTCTGGGGCCAACGTCCTGACTTTC
V gene: TRBV5-5; D gene: TRBD1; J gene: TRBJ1-6; clone size: .; CDR3 protein: CASTGQVLSSYNSPLHF; CDR3 DNA: TGTGCCAGCACCGGACAGGTCCTGAGCTCCTATAATTCACCCCTCCACTTT
V gene: TRBV3-1/TRBV3-2; D gene: .; J gene: TRBJ2-1; clone size: .; CDR3 protein: CASSQPHTGVDEQFF; CDR3 DNA: TGTGCCAGCAGCCAGCCCCACACCGGGGTGGATGAGCAGTTCTTC
V gene: TRBV7-2; D gene: .; J gene: TRBJ2-7; clone size: .; CDR3 protein: CASSPASEQYF; CDR3 DNA: TGTGCCAGCAGCCCGGCGTCCGAGCAGTACTTC
V gene: TRBV28; D gene: .; J gene: TRBJ1-2; clone size: .; CDR3 protein: CASIEGSGTYGYTF; CDR3 DNA: TGTGCCAGCATTGAGGGCTCGGGCACCTATGGCTACACCTTC
V gene: TRBV4-3; D gene: .; J gene: TRBJ1-2; clone size: .; CDR3 protein: CASSHRLVGPFQGYTF; CDR3 DNA: TGCGCCAGCAGCCACCGCCTGGTGGGACCCTTTCAGGGCTACACCTTC
V gene: TRBV14; D gene: TRBD1; J gene: TRBJ2-2; clone size: .; CDR3 protein: CASSRNRGVRTGELFF; CDR3 DNA: TGTGCCAGCAGCCGCAACAGGGGGGTTAGGACCGGGGAGCTGTTTTTT
V gene: TRBV7-2; D gene: .; J gene: TRBJ2-1; clone size: once; CDR3 protein: CASSPVGLADGSNEQFF; CDR3 DNA: TGTGCCAGCAGCCCCGTGGGTTTGGCGGACGGCAGCAATGAGCAGTTCTTC
V gene: TRBV2; D gene: .; J gene: TRBJ2-1; clone size: .; CDR3 protein: CASRGGGSYNEQFF; CDR3 DNA: TGTGCCAGCAGGGGTGGAGGTTCCTACAATGAGCAGTTCTTC
V gene: TRBV9; D gene: .; J gene: TRBJ2-3; clone size: .; CDR3 protein: CASSADRAGGADTQYF; CDR3 DNA: TGTGCCAGCAGCGCGGACAGGGCGGGAGGGGCAGATACGCAGTATTTT
V gene: TRBV5-1; D gene: .; J gene: TRBJ1-2; clone size: .; CDR3 protein: CASSLSLMGAENYGYTF; CDR3 DNA: TGCGCCAGCAGCTTGTCTTTAATGGGGGCAGAAAACTATGGCTACACCTTC
V gene: TRBV11-3; D gene: TRBD2; J gene: TRBJ2-5; clone size: .; CDR3 protein: CASSYQRGETQYF; CDR3 DNA: TGTGCCAGCAGCTATCAGCGGGGAGAGACCCAGTACTTC
V gene: TRBV2; D gene: .; J gene: TRBJ2-1; clone size: .; CDR3 protein: CASELIYNEQFF; CDR3 DNA: TGTGCCAGCGAGCTGATATACAATGAGCAGTTCTTC
V gene: TRBV5-6; D gene: .; J gene: TRBJ1-1; clone size: .; CDR3 protein: CASSLFQNEAFF; CDR3 DNA: TGTGCCAGCAGCTTGTTTCAGAATGAAGCTTTCTTT
V gene: TRBV6-1; D gene: .; J gene: TRBJ1-5; clone size: .; CDR3 protein: CASSEAGGSQPQHF; CDR3 DNA: TGTGCCAGCAGTGAAGCTGGAGGGAGTCAGCCCCAGCATTTT
V gene: TRBV6-1; D gene: .; J gene: TRBJ1-2; clone size: .; CDR3 protein: CASSEAGGYTF; CDR3 DNA: TGTGCCAGCAGTGAAGCGGGCGGCTACACCTTC
V gene: TRBV4-1; D gene: .; J gene: TRBJ2-5; clone size: .; CDR3 protein: CASSLSAQETQYF; CDR3 DNA: TGCGCCAGCAGCCTATCAGCGCAAGAGACCCAGTACTTC
V gene: TRBV24-1; D gene: TRBD2; J gene: TRBJ2-3; clone size: .; CDR3 protein: CATSDSSGSTDTQYF; CDR3 DNA: TGTGCCACCAGTGATTCTAGCGGGAGCACAGATACGCAGTATTTT
V gene: TRBV9; D gene: TRBD1; J gene: TRBJ2-1; clone size: .; CDR3 protein: CASSLRGTGGNEQFF; CDR3 DNA: TGTGCCAGCAGCCTTCGCGGGACAGGGGGCAATGAGCAGTTCTTC
V gene: TRBV10-3; D gene: .; J gene: TRBJ1-2; clone size: .; CDR3 protein: CAIRSREGGGYTF; CDR3 DNA: TGTGCCATCAGGTCCCGGGAGGGTGGTGGCTACACCTTC
V gene: TRBV2; D gene: TRBD2; J gene: TRBJ2-7; clone size: .; CDR3 protein: CASSDRLAGGEQYF; CDR3 DNA: TGTGCCAGCAGCGACCGACTAGCGGGAGGCGAGCAGTACTTC
V gene: TRBV7-3; D gene: .; J gene: TRBJ2-2; clone size: .; CDR3 protein: CASSLELVGGGELFF; CDR3 DNA: TGTGCCAGCAGCTTAGAACTCGTCGGCGGCGGGGAGCTGTTTTTT
V gene: TRBV11-2; D gene: .; J gene: TRBJ2-3; clone size: .; CDR3 protein: CASSLERDTQYF; CDR3 DNA: TGTGCCAGCAGCTTAGAGAGAGATACGCAGTATTTT
V gene: TRBV6-6; D gene: TRBD2; J gene: TRBJ2-7; clone size: .; CDR3 protein: CASLRGESSYEQYF; CDR3 DNA: TGTGCCAGCTTGCGGGGGGAAAGCTCCTACGAGCAGTACTTC
V gene: TRBV12-3/TRBV12-4; D gene: .; J gene: TRBJ2-5; clone size: .; CDR3 protein: CASRGGVGETQYF; CDR3 DNA: TGTGCCAGCAGAGGTGGGGTAGGAGAGACCCAGTACTTC